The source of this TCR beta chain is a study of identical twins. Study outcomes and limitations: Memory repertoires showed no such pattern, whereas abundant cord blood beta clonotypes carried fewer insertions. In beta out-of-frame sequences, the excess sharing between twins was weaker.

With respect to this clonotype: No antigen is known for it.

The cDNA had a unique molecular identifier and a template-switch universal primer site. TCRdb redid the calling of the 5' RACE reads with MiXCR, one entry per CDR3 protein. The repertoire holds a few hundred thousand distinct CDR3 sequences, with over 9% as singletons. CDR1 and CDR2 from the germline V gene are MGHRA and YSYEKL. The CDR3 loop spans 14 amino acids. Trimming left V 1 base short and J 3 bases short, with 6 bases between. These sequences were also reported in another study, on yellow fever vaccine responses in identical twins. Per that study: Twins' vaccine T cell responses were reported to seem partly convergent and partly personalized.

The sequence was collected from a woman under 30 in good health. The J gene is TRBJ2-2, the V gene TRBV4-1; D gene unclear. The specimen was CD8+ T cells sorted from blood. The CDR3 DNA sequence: TGCGCCAGCAGCCAAGCCGGGTACACCGGGGAGCTGTTTTTT. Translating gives CASSQAGYTGELFF.